Listed here is a single TCR beta chain. At the DNA level, this CDR3 is encoded by other sequences in the same sample as well. This sample was taken from a study of shared clonotypes between healthy human individuals. Genomic DNA belonging to each subset was distributed in equal measure over several immunoSEQ plates. The protocol was immunoSEQ multiplex PCR, while the TCRdb copy is restricted to in-frame clones and leaves out a portion. The sample records 400,000 to 500,000 clones, 70% to 80% being singletons. The CDR3 loop spans 14 amino acids. V lost 4 bases to trimming and J lost 7 bases, with 16 bases between them. CDR1 is SGHRS, CDR2 YFSETQ, per germline. Donors were healthy HIV-negative adults without recent acute infections or vaccinations. For unsorted samples, genomic DNA was extracted from tens of millions of PBMCs.

The rearrangement joins TRBV5-1 to TRBJ2-3, with a weak D call TRBD2 (6 bases). The TCR originated in a woman in her thirties or forties in good health. Some clones in this sample may be carry-over from other donors' samples. Sequencing input: PBMCs. In DNA, the CDR3 is TGCGCCAGCAGCGCGGGGACTGCACAAAATACGCAGTATTTT. It translates to CASSAGTAQNTQYF.